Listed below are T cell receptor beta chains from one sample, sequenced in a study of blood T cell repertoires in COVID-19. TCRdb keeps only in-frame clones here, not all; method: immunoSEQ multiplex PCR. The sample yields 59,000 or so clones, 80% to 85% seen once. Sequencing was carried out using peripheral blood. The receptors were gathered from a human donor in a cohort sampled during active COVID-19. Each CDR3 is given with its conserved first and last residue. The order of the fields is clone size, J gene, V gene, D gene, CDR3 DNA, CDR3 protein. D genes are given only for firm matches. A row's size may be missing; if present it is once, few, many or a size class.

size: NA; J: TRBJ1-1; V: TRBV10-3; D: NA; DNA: TGTGCCATCAGTGAGTTTGCCCCAGGGGAGAACACTGAAGCTTTCTTT; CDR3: CAISEFAPGENTEAFF
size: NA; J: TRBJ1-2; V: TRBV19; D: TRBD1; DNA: TGTGCCAGTAGTCAAGGGACAGGGAATATCTATGGCTACACCTTC; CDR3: CASSQGTGNIYGYTF
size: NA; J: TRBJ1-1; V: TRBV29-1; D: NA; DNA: TGCAGCGTGGACATCAGCGCTGAAGCTTTCTTT; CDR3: CSVDISAEAFF
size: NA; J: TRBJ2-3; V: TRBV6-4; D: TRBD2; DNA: TGTGCCAGCAGCCGTTCTAGCGGGGGGGCCGCAGATACGCAGTATTTT; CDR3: CASSRSSGGAADTQYF
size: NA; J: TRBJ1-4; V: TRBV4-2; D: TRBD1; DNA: TGTGCCAGCGGATCCGGGACAGGGGGGGAAAAACTGTTTTTT; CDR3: CASGSGTGGEKLFF
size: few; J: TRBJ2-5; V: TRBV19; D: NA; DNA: TGTGCCAGTAGTTTTGGGGGCAGTCAAGAGACCCAGTACTTC; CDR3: CASSFGGSQETQYF
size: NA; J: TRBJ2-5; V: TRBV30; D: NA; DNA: TGTGCCTGGACGCGGGGACCCCCCCAAGAGACCCAGTACTTC; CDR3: CAWTRGPPQETQYF
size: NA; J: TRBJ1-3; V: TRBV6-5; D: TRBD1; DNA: TGTGCCAGCCGACGGGACAGGGCTGGAAACACCATATATTTT; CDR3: CASRRDRAGNTIYF
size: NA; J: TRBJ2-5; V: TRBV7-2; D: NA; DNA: TGTGCCAGCAGCCTCACCGGGAGAAAAGAGACCCAGTACTTC; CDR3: CASSLTGRKETQYF
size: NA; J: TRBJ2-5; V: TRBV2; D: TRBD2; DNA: TGTGCCAGCAGTTTGGCTAGCGGGGGATGGGAGACCCAGTACTTC; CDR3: CASSLASGGWETQYF
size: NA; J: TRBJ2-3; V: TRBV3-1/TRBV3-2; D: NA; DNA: TGTGCCAGCAGCCAAGTCGCCGGGGTCCGCACAGATACGCAGTATTTT; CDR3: CASSQVAGVRTDTQYF
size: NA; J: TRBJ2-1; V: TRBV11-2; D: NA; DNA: TGTGCCAGCAGCTTAAGGTATGAGGTTTTGAATGAGCAGTTCTTC; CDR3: CASSLRYEVLNEQFF
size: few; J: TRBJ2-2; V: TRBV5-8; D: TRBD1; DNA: TGTGCCAGCAAAAACAGGGGGATCACCGGGGAGCTGTTTTTT; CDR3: CASKNRGITGELFF
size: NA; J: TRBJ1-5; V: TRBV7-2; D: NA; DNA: TGTGCCAGCAGCGAAAACGGGAGACGGAGCTGGCCCCAGCATTTT; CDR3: CASSENGRRSWPQHF
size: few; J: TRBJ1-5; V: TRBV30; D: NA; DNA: TGTGCCTGGAGCGGCGGTCACAATCAGCCCCAGCATTTT; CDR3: CAWSGGHNQPQHF
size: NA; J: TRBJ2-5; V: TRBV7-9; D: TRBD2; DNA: TGTGCCAGCAGCTTTACTAGCGGGGAAAAAGAGACCCAGTACTTC; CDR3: CASSFTSGEKETQYF
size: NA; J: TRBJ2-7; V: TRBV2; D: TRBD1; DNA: TGTGCGGGTACAGGGGACCGTTACGAGCAGTACTTC; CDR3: CAGTGDRYEQYF
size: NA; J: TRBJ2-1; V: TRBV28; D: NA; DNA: TGTGCCAGCAGTTTCGAGTTCACGAGCTCCTACAATGAGCAGTTCTTC; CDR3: CASSFEFTSSYNEQFF
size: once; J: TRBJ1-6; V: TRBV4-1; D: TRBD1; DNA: TGCGCCAGCAGCTTCCGGACAGGGGACTCACCCCTCCACTTT; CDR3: CASSFRTGDSPLHF
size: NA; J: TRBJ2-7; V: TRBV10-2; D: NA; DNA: TGCGCCAGCAGTGTAAAGCAGGGAGGGCAGTACTTC; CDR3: CASSVKQGGQYF
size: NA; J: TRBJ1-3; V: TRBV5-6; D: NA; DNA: TGTGCCAGCAGCTTGATGGCCAACTCTGGAAACACCATATATTTT; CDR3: CASSLMANSGNTIYF
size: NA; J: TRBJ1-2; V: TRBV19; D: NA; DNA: TGTGCCAGTAGTCTGTCCCGACAGGCCTTAGAGTATGGCTACACCTTC; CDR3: CASSLSRQALEYGYTF
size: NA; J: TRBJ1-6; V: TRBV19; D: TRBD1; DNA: TGTGCCACGGGGACAGAAAGACGTTCACCCCTCCACTTT; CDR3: CATGTERRSPLHF
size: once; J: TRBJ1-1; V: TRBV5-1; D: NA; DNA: TGCGCCAGCAGCTTGTTCCTAAAGAACACTGAAGCTTTCTTT; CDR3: CASSLFLKNTEAFF
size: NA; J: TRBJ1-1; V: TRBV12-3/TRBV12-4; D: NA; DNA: TGTGCCAGCAGTTTTCAGCGAGCTGAAGCTTTCTTT; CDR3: CASSFQRAEAFF
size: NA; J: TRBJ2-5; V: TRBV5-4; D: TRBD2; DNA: TGTGCCAGCAGCTCCACGCAGCGGGGGCGAAAAGAGACCCAGTACTTC; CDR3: CASSSTQRGRKETQYF
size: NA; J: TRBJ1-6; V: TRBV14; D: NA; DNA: TGTGCCAGCAGCCATATAGGCAGGGGCTCCTATAATTCACCCCTCCACTTT; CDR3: CASSHIGRGSYNSPLHF
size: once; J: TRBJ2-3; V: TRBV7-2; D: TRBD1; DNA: TGTGCCAGCAGCCGCCAGGGACAGGGTAGCACAGATACGCAGTATTTT; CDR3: CASSRQGQGSTDTQYF
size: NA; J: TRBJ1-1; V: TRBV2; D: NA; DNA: TGTGCCAGCAGTGAGGCGCTGCGGCGAGTTGAAGCTTTCTTT; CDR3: CASSEALRRVEAFF
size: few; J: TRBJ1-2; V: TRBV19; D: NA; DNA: TGTGCCAGTAGTATAGCACCGGGAGCTAACTATGGCTACACCTTC; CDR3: CASSIAPGANYGYTF
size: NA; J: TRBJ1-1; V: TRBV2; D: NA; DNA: TGTGCCAGCATGCGCCTTAAGAACACTGAAGCTTTCTTT; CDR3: CASMRLKNTEAFF
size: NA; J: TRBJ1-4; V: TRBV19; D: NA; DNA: TGTGCCAGTAGTATTCCCAGACAAGATCGGGGAGAAAAACTGTTTTTT; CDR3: CASSIPRQDRGEKLFF
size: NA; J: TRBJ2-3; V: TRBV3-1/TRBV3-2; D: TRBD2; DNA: TGTGCCAGCAGCCAAAGCTTTCTGAACAGCGGGGGCACAGATACGCAGTATTTT; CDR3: CASSQSFLNSGGTDTQYF
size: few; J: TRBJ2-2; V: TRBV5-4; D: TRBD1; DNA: TGTGCCAGCACCCTGGGACAGGGAGGGTCGGCCGGGGAGCTGTTTTTT; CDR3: CASTLGQGGSAGELFF
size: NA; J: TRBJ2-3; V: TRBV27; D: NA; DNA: TGTGCCAGCGCGAGGTTAGGGGAAGGCACAGATACGCAGTATTTT; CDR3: CASARLGEGTDTQYF
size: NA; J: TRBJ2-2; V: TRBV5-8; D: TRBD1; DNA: TGTGCCAGCAGGGTCGGGACAGGGTTCGGCACCGGGGAGCTGTTTTTT; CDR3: CASRVGTGFGTGELFF
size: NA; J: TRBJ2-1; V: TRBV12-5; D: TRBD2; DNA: TGTGCTAGTGGTTTGACGGCTAGCGGGGGGACCTACAATGAGCAGTTCTTC; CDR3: CASGLTASGGTYNEQFF
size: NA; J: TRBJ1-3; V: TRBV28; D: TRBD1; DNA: TGTGCCAGCAGTGCCGACAGGGGGCGTGGAAACACCATATATTTT; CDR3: CASSADRGRGNTIYF
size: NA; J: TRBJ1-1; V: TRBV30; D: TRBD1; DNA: TGTGCCTGGAGTCCGGGACAGCCCAGGGAAGCTTTCTTT; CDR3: CAWSPGQPREAFF
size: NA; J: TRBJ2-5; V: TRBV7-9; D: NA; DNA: TGTGCCAGCAGCTTAGCGGGGAGAGATTACCAAGAGACCCAGTACTTC; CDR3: CASSLAGRDYQETQYF
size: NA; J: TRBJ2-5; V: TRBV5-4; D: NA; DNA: TGTGCCAGCAGCTCACCCACAGGGCGCCAAGAGACCCAGTACTTC; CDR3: CASSSPTGRQETQYF
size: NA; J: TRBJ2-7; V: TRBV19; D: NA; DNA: TGTGCCAGTAGTATGTCCGACGAGCAGTACTTC; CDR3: CASSMSDEQYF
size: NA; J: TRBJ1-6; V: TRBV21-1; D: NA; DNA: TGTGCCAGCAGCCCGGGACAGGAATTAGCCCTCCACTTT; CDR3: CASSPGQELALHF
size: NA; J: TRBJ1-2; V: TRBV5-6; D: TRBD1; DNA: TGTGCCAGCAAGCGGCCAGGGATGGGACAGACTACAAATGGCTACACCTTC; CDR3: CASKRPGMGQTTNGYTF
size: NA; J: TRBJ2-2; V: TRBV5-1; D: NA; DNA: TGCGCCAGCAGATCACAGGGAACCGGGGAGCTGTTTTTT; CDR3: CASRSQGTGELFF
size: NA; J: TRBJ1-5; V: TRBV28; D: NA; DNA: TGTGCCAGCAGTTTCTTCGAGGGGCCCCAGCATTTT; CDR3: CASSFFEGPQHF
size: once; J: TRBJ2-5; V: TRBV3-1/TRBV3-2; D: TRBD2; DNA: TGTGCCAGCAGCCAAGTCTCAAGCGGGGGGGCCGGTGAGACCCAGTACTTC; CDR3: CASSQVSSGGAGETQYF
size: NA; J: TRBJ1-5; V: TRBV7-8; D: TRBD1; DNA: TGTGCCAGCAGCCCAGGGACAGGGGGCCTCCAGCCCCAGCATTTT; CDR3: CASSPGTGGLQPQHF
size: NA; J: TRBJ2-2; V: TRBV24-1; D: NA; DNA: TGTGCCACCAGTGACCCGGGACACTCGAACACCGGGGAGCTGTTTTTT; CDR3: CATSDPGHSNTGELFF